This T cell receptor (beta chain) was identified in a study of OX40 agonist ivuxolimab in advanced cancers. About the study: Enrolled patients in dose escalation had cancers that were hepatocellular carcinoma, melanoma, renal cell or head and neck cancer. The dose-escalation cohort was approximately 85% male, with a mean age of about 56 years, ranging roughly 20 to 90. Whole-study findings and limits: CD8+ T cells showed, on average, more clonal expansion than CD4+ cells.

Clones were read by immunoSEQ multiplex PCR, and TCRdb kept only the in-frame ones, dropping some. The sample shows tens of thousands of clones, roughly four fifths of them seen only once. Patients with a history of autoimmune disease or on systemic immunosuppression were excluded. Germline CDR1 is MNHNS and CDR2 is SASEGT. CDR3 length: 14 amino acids. V gave up 6 bases and J gave up 4 bases; unmatched junction bases: 6. A word on this clone: The antigen is undetermined.

The sample was CD4+ or CD8+ T cells sorted from blood, taken in a trial of the OX40 agonist ivuxolimab. This TCR was sampled from an adult with an advanced solid tumor such as melanoma, head and neck, liver or kidney cancer. The chain has TRBV6-1 and TRBJ2-7, with 10 bases fitting TRBD1. CDR3 in DNA: TGTGCCAGCAGGAGGACAGGGGGAAAGTACGAGCAGTACTTC. This codes for CASRRTGGKYEQYF.